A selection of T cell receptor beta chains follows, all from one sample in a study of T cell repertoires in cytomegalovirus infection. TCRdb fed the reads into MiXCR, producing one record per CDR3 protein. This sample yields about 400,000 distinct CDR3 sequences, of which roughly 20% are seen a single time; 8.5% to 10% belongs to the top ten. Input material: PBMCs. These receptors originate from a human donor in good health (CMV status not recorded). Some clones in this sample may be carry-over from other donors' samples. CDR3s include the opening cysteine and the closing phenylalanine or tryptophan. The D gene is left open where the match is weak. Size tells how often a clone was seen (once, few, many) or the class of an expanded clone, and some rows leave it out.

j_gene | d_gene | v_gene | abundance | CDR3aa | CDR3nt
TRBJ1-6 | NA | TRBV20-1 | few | CSAGLGSLHF | TGCAGTGCTGGTCTGGGGTCCCTCCACTTT
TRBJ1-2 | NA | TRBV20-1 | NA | CSAWSTNYGYTF | TGCAGTGCATGGTCTACTAACTATGGCTACACCTTC
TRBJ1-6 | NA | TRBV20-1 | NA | CSANRRLGNSPLHF | TGCAGTGCGAACCGTAGACTTGGTAATTCACCCCTCCACTTT
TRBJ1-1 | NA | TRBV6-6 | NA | CASPKGLGNTEAFF | TGTGCCAGCCCGAAGGGCCTGGGGAACACTGAAGCTTTCTTT
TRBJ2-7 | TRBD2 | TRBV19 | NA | CASSSLAGGGYEQYF | TGTGCCAGTAGTAGTCTGGCGGGAGGTGGCTACGAGCAGTACTTC
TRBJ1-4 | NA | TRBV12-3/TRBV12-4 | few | CASSFRTLNEKLFF | TGTGCCAGCAGTTTCCGGACCCTTAATGAAAAACTGTTTTTT
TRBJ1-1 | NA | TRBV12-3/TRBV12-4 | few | CASSLPQGNTEAFF | TGTGCCAGCAGTCTCCCACAGGGGAACACTGAAGCTTTCTTT
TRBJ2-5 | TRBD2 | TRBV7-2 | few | CASSPVVWSSGGETQYF | TGTGCCAGCAGCCCAGTAGTGTGGTCTAGCGGGGGGGAGACCCAGTACTTC
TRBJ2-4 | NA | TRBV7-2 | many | CASSFSVDKNIQYF | TGTGCCAGCAGCTTTAGTGTAGACAAAAACATTCAGTACTTC
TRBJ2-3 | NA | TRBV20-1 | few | CSVTPTQGGKDTQYF | TGCAGTGTCACACCGACGCAGGGGGGCAAAGATACGCAGTATTTT
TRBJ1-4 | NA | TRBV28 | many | CASSFKDRFEKLFF | TGTGCCAGCAGTTTTAAGGACAGATTCGAAAAACTGTTTTTT
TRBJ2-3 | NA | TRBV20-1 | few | CSAPSESTDTQYF | TGCAGTGCCCCGAGCGAGAGCACAGATACGCAGTATTTT
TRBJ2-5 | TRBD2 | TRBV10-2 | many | CASRALAGEETQYF | TGCGCCAGCAGGGCTCTAGCGGGAGAAGAGACCCAGTACTTC
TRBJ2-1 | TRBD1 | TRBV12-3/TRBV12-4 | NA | CASSRQGGKGNEQFF | TGTGCCAGCAGTCGACAGGGTGGTAAGGGGAATGAGCAGTTCTTC
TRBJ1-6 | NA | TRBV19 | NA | CASSMEQTPYSPLHF | TGTGCCAGTAGTATGGAACAGACTCCCTATTCACCCCTCCACTTT
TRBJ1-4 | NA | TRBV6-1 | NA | CASSTVRAASTNEKLFF | TGTGCCAGCAGTACAGTCCGGGCGGCCTCAACTAATGAAAAACTGTTTTTT
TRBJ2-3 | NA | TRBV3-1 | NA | CASSQVGSPGADTQYF | TGTGCCAGCAGCCAAGTTGGAAGCCCCGGGGCAGATACGCAGTATTTT
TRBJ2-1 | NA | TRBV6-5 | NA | CASSYSGLWNSNEQFF | TGTGCCAGCAGTTACTCGGGGTTATGGAACAGCAATGAGCAGTTCTTC
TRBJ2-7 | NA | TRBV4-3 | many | CASSQAHGAAEQYF | TGCGCCAGCAGCCAGGCCCACGGGGCCGCCGAGCAGTACTTC
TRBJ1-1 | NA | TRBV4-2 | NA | CASSQDSGQDPTEAFF | TGTGCCAGCAGCCAAGATTCAGGGCAGGACCCCACTGAAGCTTTCTTT
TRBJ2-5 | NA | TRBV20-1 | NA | CSARDWTDQETQYF | TGCAGTGCTAGAGACTGGACAGACCAAGAGACCCAGTACTTC
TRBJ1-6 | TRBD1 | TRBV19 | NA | CASGTGGNNSPLHF | TGTGCCAGTGGGACAGGGGGCAATAATTCACCCCTCCACTTT
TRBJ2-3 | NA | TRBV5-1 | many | CASSLSESTDTQYF | TGCGCCAGCAGCTTGTCGGAGAGCACAGATACGCAGTATTTT
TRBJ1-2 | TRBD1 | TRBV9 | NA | CASSAGQGPYGYTF | TGTGCCAGCAGCGCCGGACAGGGGCCCTATGGCTACACCTTC
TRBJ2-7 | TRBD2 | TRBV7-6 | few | CASSLGGSGGSYEQYF | TGTGCCAGCAGCTTAGGGGGTAGCGGGGGTTCCTACGAGCAGTACTTC
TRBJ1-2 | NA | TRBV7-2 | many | CASSLDHGGSYGYTF | TGTGCCAGCAGCCTCGACCACGGGGGTAGCTATGGCTACACCTTC
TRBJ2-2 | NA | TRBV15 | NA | CATSRDGATGELFF | TGTGCCACCAGCAGAGATGGGGCCACCGGGGAGCTGTTTTTT
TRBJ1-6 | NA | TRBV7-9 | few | CASSLQSHRHLHF | TGTGCCAGCAGCCTACAGTCGCACCGTCATCTCCACTTT
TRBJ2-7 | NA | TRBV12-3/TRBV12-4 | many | CASSLIGATTYEQYF | TGTGCCAGCAGTTTGATCGGGGCGACGACCTACGAGCAGTACTTC
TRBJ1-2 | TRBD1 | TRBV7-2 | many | CASSPRDRSYGYTF | TGTGCCAGCAGCCCTCGGGACAGATCTTATGGCTACACCTTC
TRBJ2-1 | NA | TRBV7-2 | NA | CASSLVGDLYNEQFF | TGTGCCAGCAGCTTAGTAGGGGACTTATACAATGAGCAGTTCTTC
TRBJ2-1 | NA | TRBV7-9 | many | CASRYLRESDNEQFF | TGTGCCAGCAGGTATCTCCGGGAGTCTGACAATGAGCAGTTCTTC
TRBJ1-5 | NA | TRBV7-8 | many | CASSVQAGNQPQHF | TGTGCCAGCAGCGTACAGGCGGGCAATCAGCCCCAGCATTTT
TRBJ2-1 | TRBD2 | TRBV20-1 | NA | CSARTSGMIEQFF | TGCAGTGCTAGGACTAGCGGGATGATTGAGCAGTTCTTC
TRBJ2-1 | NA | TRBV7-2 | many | CASSLRGGGEQFF | TGTGCCAGCAGCTTGCGTGGGGGAGGTGAGCAGTTCTTC
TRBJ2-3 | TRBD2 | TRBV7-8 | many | CASSLVAGVSTDTQYF | TGTGCCAGCAGCTTAGTCGCGGGGGTGAGCACAGATACGCAGTATTTT
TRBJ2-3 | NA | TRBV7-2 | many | CASSYPAGADTQYF | TGTGCCAGCAGCTACCCGGCTGGGGCAGATACGCAGTATTTT
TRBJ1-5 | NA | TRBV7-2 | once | CASSLAGISNQPQHF | TGTGCCAGCAGCTTAGCGGGGATTAGCAATCAGCCCCAGCATTTT